One sample yielded the 14 T cell receptor beta chains listed below, sequenced in a study of radiotherapy plus CTLA-4 blockade in lung cancer. Only in-frame clones appear in the TCRdb table, and some are missing; sequencing was by immunoSEQ multiplex PCR. The table lists roughly 62,000 clones, around 77% of them singletons. Sequenced here: peripheral blood, sampled from a patient treated with radiotherapy plus ipilimumab. These receptors were taken from a human donor with non-small cell lung cancer who had a complete response to radiotherapy plus ipilimumab.

The V call is TRBV11-3, the J call TRBJ2-1; 8 bases fit TRBD1. This CDR3 region has 16 residues. Trimming cost V 4 bases and J 9 bases; bases outside gene matches: 14. The germline gives CDR1 SGHNT, CDR2 YENEEA. This CDR3 reads CASSSSGTGLGGEQFF. Written as DNA, the CDR3 is TGTGCCAGCAGCTCCTCCGGGACAGGTCTTGGCGGTGAGCAGTTCTTC.

The chain joins TRBV7-2 to TRBJ2-3, with D possibly matching TRBD1 (6 bases). The CDR3 loop spans 16 amino acids. Looked up from germline, CDR1 is SGHTA and CDR2 is FQGNSA. The V end was cut by 5 bases, the J end by 4 bases, with 19 bases between. CDR3 amino acids: CASSPKSPQGSDTQYF. The CDR3 region has the DNA TGTGCCAGCAGCCCGAAAAGCCCCCAGGGGTCAGATACGCAGTATTTT.

This chain uses TRBV27 with TRBJ2-2, with 8 nucleotides matching TRBD1. Germline-derived CDR1 and CDR2 are MNHEY and SMNVEV (reference sequence). The CDR3 is made up of 15 amino acids. V trimming: 4 bases; J trimming: 3 bases; junction bases outside the gene matches: 4. CDR3 loop: CASSSTGVDTGELFF. CDR3 DNA: TGTGCCAGCAGTTCGACAGGGGTTGACACCGGGGAGCTGTTTTTT.

This clone has a handful of counts. The genes are TRBV30 and TRBJ1-3, with D unresolved. Germline loops: CDR1 GTSNPN, CDR2 SVGIG (reference sequence). The germline V and J ends were trimmed by 3 bases and 3 bases, with 9 bases remaining between them. The CDR3 extends over 13 amino acids. CDR3 protein: CAWRGLGGNTIYF. The CDR3, as DNA: TGTGCCTGGAGAGGGTTGGGTGGAAACACCATATATTTT.

This clone was seen a handful of times. The chain uses TRBV20-1 and TRBJ1-4; no clear D gene. The CDR3 length is 11 residues. Between the trimmed V and J ends, which lost 3 bases and 7 bases, there was a span of 6 bases. Germline V CDR1 and CDR2: DFQATT, SNEGSKA (reference sequence). CDR3: CSARYIEKLFF. The CDR3 DNA is TGCAGTGCTAGGTATATTGAAAAACTGTTTTTT.

This rearrangement joins TRBV2 to TRBJ1-5, with a tentative D call TRBD1 (5 bases). Germline assignment: CDR1 SNHLY and CDR2 FYNNEI. The CDR3 spans 14 residues. The V end was cut by 7 bases, the J end by 5 bases, with 15 bases between. The CDR3 region is CASNWAGKDQPQHF. The DNA for the CDR3 is TGTGCCAGCAACTGGGCAGGGAAGGATCAGCCCCAGCATTTT. The full variable domain, completed using reference TRBV2 and TRBJ1-5, is EPEVTQTPSHQVTQMGQEVILRCVPISNHLYFYWYRQILGQKVEFLVSFYNNEISEKSEIFDDQFSVERPDGSNFTLKIRSTKLEDSAMYFCASNWAGKDQPQHFGDGTRLSIL.

This clone was picked up one time. The genes are TRBV27 and TRBJ1-2, with D possibly matching TRBD1 (5 bases). This CDR3 is built from 13 residues. With 2 bases removed from V and 1 base from J, the gap between germline ends came to 5 bases. Germline-derived CDR1 and CDR2 are MNHEY and SMNVEV (reference sequence). CDR3 sequence: CASSLQGNYGYTF. The CDR3 nucleotides read TGTGCCAGCAGTTTACAGGGTAACTATGGCTACACCTTC.

The V gene is TRBV27, the J gene TRBJ2-7; 11 nucleotides agree with TRBD2. Germline V lookup: CDR1 MNHEY, CDR2 SMNVEV (reference sequence). The CDR3 consists of 14 residues. V lost 5 bases to trimming and J lost 4 bases; unmatched junction nucleotides: 4. Here the CDR3 reads CASSLLAGAYEQYV. As DNA, the CDR3 is TGTGCCAGCAGTCTACTAGCGGGAGCTTACGAGCAGTACGTC.

V gene TRBV2 combines with J gene TRBJ2-3; D unclear. Germline CDR1 reads SNHLY; CDR2 reads FYNNEI. This CDR3 contains 15 residues. V lost 1 base and J lost 0, with 8 bases in between. The CDR3 sequence: CASSEEELSTDTQYF. CDR3 coding DNA: TGTGCCAGCAGTGAAGAGGAGTTAAGCACAGATACGCAGTATTTT.

This clone was counted between two and nine times. The CDR3 DNA is TGTGCCAGTAGTACCCAGGAGGATACCTACAATGAGCAGTTCTTC. This translates into CASSTQEDTYNEQFF. This rearrangement joins TRBV19 to TRBJ2-1; D possibly corresponds to TRBD2 (5 bases). Between the trimmed V and J ends, which lost 4 bases and 2 bases, there was a span of 12 bases. CDR1 and CDR2 from the germline V gene are LNHDA and SQIVND (reference sequence). The CDR3 sequence is 15 residues long.

V gene TRBV28 combines with J gene TRBJ2-7; 7 bases map to TRBD2. The trim removed 6 bases at V and 7 bases at J, leaving 9 bases unmatched. The CDR3 covers 13 residues. Germline values: CDR1 MDHEN, CDR2 SYDVKM. The CDR3 DNA reads as TGTGCCAGCAGGAAAACCTTCGGGGGGGAGCAGTACGTC. Its protein is CASRKTFGGEQYV.

The V call is TRBV4-1, the J call TRBJ2-1; 7 nucleotides line up with TRBD2. The CDR3 length is 18 residues. The V segment lost 3 bases and the J segment 4 bases; nucleotides outside the gene matches: 15. Germline CDR1 reads MGHRA; CDR2 reads YSYEKL. CDR3 sequence: CASSHPSRGGGPYNEQFF. As DNA, the CDR3 is TGCGCCAGCAGCCATCCAAGTCGCGGCGGGGGACCTTACAATGAGCAGTTCTTC.

The genes are TRBV4-1 and TRBJ1-2; 12 bases fit TRBD1. CDR1 and CDR2 from the germline V gene are MGHRA and YSYEKL. The CDR3 is 22 amino acids. Trimming cost V 3 bases and J 7 bases; bases outside gene matches: 27. CDR3 region: CASSQILGGSPGQGARLRGYTF. CDR3 bases: TGCGCCAGCAGCCAGATCTTGGGGGGGTCCCCGGGACAGGGGGCACGGTTGCGTGGCTACACCTTC.

V gene TRBV9 combines with J gene TRBJ2-2, with 14 nucleotides matching TRBD2. The CDR3 is 18 amino acids. In germline, CDR1 is SGDLS, CDR2 YYNGEE. J lost 0 bases, V lost 4 bases, and 5 bases had no gene match. CDR3 sequence: CASSSGLAGGANTGELFF. The DNA for the CDR3 is TGTGCCAGCAGCTCCGGACTAGCGGGGGGTGCGAACACCGGGGAGCTGTTTTTT.